One sample yielded the 15 T cell receptor beta chains listed below, sequenced in a study of T cell repertoires in cytomegalovirus infection. TCRdb reprocessed the reads via MiXCR and lists one record per CDR3 protein. There are about 890,000 distinct CDR3 sequences in the sample; around a third occur only once, and over 12% lies in the top ten. No cognate antigen is known for these TCRs. Sequencing was performed on cultured CD8+ T cells from PBMCs, taken from culture after CMV antigen stimulation. The source is a human donor in good health (CMV status not recorded). Some clones in this sample may be carry-over from other donors' samples.

This clonotype appeared a few times. The chain links TRBV27 to TRBJ1-2, with TRBD1 matching over 7 bases. V lost 3 bases and J lost 14; bases outside the gene matches: 9. This CDR3 has 12 amino acids. Germline CDR1 is MNHEY and CDR2 is SMNVEV (reference sequence). The CDR3: CASSFPRQGPTF. In DNA, the CDR3 is TGTGCCAGCAGTTTCCCCAGACAGGGTCCTACCTTC.

CDR3 region: CASSLRTGTMETQYF. In DNA form, the CDR3 reads TGCGCCAGCAGCTTACGGACAGGGACGATGGAGACCCAGTACTTC. The V call is TRBV5-1, the J call TRBJ2-5, with 8 positions matching TRBD1. Trimming removed 2 bases from V and 5 bases from J; junction bases left unmatched: 8. The CDR3 is 15 amino acids. The germline V gene has CDR1 SGHRS and CDR2 YFSETQ. Together with reference TRBV5-1 and TRBJ2-5, the CDR3 gives the full variable domain: KAGVTQTPRYLIKTRGQQVTLSCSPISGHRSVSWYQQTPGQGLQFLFEYFSETQRNKGNFPGRFSGRQFSNSRSEMNVSTLELGDSALYLCASSLRTGTMETQYFGPGTRLLVL.

This clonotype was counted between two and nine times. CDR3 DNA: TGTGCCAGCAGCTTCACCAGGGTGACAGATACGCAGTATTTT. Its translation is CASSFTRVTDTQYF. V usage is TRBV12-3 or TRBV12-4 and J usage is TRBJ2-3; D possibly corresponds to TRBD1 (5 bases). Trimming removed 6 bases from V and 3 bases from J, with 13 bases in between. The CDR3 is made up of 14 amino acids.

The rearrangement joins TRBV7-9 to TRBJ2-3; D is perhaps TRBD1 (5 bases). CDR1 and CDR2 from the germline V gene are SEHNR and FQNEAQ (reference sequence). This CDR3 spans 13 amino acids. The CDR3 DNA sequence: TGTGTAGGGGAACAGGACCGCACAGATACGCAGTATTTT. It translates to CVGEQDRTDTQYF.

The rearrangement joins TRBV6-5 to TRBJ1-2; D is uncertain. The CDR3 has 14 amino acids. Between the trimmed V and J ends, which lost 2 bases and 5 bases, there was a span of 12 bases. Germline CDR1 is MNHEY and CDR2 is SVGAGI. CDR3 sequence (DNA): TGTGCCAGCAGTTACGTCGTGTCCGATTATGGCTACACCTTC. It yields the protein CASSYVVSDYGYTF.

The gene calls are TRBV19 and TRBJ2-1, with D possibly being TRBD1 (5 bases). Trimming took 8 bases from V and 4 from J, leaving 18 bases between them. CDR1 and CDR2 from the germline V gene are LNHDA and SQIVND (reference sequence). The CDR3 contains 15 residues. The CDR3 DNA is TGTGCCAGTGACTCTCAGGGAATAGGGTACAATGAGCAGTTCTTC. Translated, it gives CASDSQGIGYNEQFF.

The genes are TRBV4-3 and TRBJ2-6, with no clear D. This CDR3 comprises 15 residues. The V gene's germline CDR1 is LGHNA and CDR2 YSLEER. V lost 2 bases to trimming and J lost 0 bases, with 5 bases between them. CDR3 bases: TGCGCCAGCAGCCAAATATCCTCTGGGGCCAACGTCCTGACTTTC. Translated, it gives CASSQISSGANVLTF.

This clonotype came up many times. At one boundary the junction diverges from the germline segment, which might be a read error. The J gene is TRBJ2-3, the V gene TRBV12-3 or TRBV12-4; 8 nucleotides line up with TRBD2. This CDR3 is built from 12 residues. CDR3 nucleotide sequence: TGTGCCAGCAGTATAGCGGGGAATACGCAGTATTTT. It yields the protein CASSIAGNTQYF.

This clonotype was seen more than once but under ten times. The chain joins TRBV6-1 to TRBJ2-3; TRBD2 is a possible D gene (6 bases). Trimming removed 3 bases at V and 7 bases at J, with 14 bases between. The V gene's germline CDR1 is MNHNS and CDR2 SASEGT. CDR3 length equals 14 residues. The CDR3 DNA sequence: TGTGCCAGCAGTGACTGGGACTCTTCGAATACGCAGTATTTT. Amino acids: CASSDWDSSNTQYF.

The genes are TRBV9 and TRBJ1-1, with D unclear. The germline CDR1 and CDR2 sequences are SGDLS and YYNGEE. The length of the CDR3 is 14 residues. V dropped 1 base and J dropped 4 bases, with 11 bases sitting between them. The CDR3 protein is CASSVSRGGTEAFF. CDR3 coding DNA: TGTGCCAGCAGCGTATCTCGGGGAGGCACTGAAGCTTTCTTT.

At least ten counts were recorded for this clonotype. V is TRBV7-8 and J is TRBJ1-1; TRBD1 agrees at 9 bases. V was pared by 5 bases and J by 5 bases, with 6 bases of the junction left unmatched. This CDR3 contains 14 residues. Germline V gene data show CDR1 as SGHVS and CDR2 as FQNEAQ. The CDR3 spells CASSPTGGKTEAFF. In DNA form, the CDR3 reads TGTGCCAGCAGCCCGACAGGGGGTAAGACTGAAGCTTTCTTT.

The table lists this clonotype with a few counts. CDR3 region: CASSVGTGTEITDTQYF. The CDR3 DNA reads TGTGCCAGCAGCGTCGGGACAGGAACTGAGATCACAGATACGCAGTATTTT. V and J are TRBV9 and TRBJ2-3, with TRBD1 matching over 8 bases. CDR3 length: 17 amino acids. V lost 2 bases and J lost 2; bases outside the gene matches: 10. Germline lookup yields CDR1 SGDLS and CDR2 YYNGEE.

This clonotype was observed a few times. The rearrangement joins TRBV6-6 to TRBJ1-1; possible D gene TRBD1, 5 bases. This CDR3 is built from 16 residues. CDR1 MNHNY and CDR2 SVGAGI come from the germline V gene (reference sequence). V was pared by 2 bases and J by 1 base, with 14 bases between. The DNA for the CDR3 is TGTGCCAGCAGTTACACACCGACAGTGGGGAACACTGAAGCTTTCTTT. Translating it yields CASSYTPTVGNTEAFF.

This clonotype was counted a few times. The V gene is TRBV7-9, the J gene TRBJ2-5; 7 nucleotides agree with TRBD1. The length of the CDR3 is 15 residues. J was trimmed by 3 bases and V by 6 bases; bases with no gene match: 10. The germline gives CDR1 SEHNR, CDR2 FQNEAQ (reference sequence). For the CDR3, the DNA is TGTGCCAGCAGGGGAGAGGGGGCCGAGGAAGAGACCCAGTACTTC. As protein: CASRGEGAEEETQYF.

The chain combines TRBV2 with TRBJ1-1; maybe TRBD1 (6 bases). CDR3 length equals 12 residues. V was clipped by 10 bases and J by 10 bases, with 19 bases between them. Germline V gives CDR1 SNHLY, CDR2 FYNNEI. The CDR3 sequence is CANDDEGRGAFF. The CDR3 nucleotides read TGTGCCAACGATGACGAAGGCAGGGGAGCTTTCTTT.